This TCR beta chain stems from a study of blood T cell repertoires in COVID-19. Study-level information: Specimens from acute and convalescent COVID-19 originated in the United States, Italy and Spain.

The CDR3 length is 16 residues. The V gene end was trimmed by 4 bases and the J gene end by 6 bases; junction bases not matched to a gene: 13. The germline V gene encodes CDR1 MNHNS and CDR2 SASEGT. This clone was counted only a few times. Libraries were prepared by immunoSEQ multiplex PCR; TCRdb keeps only in-frame clonotypes and omits some of them. The sample shows some 240,000 clones, 89% of them seen only once. The chain combines TRBV6-1 with TRBJ2-7; 9 bases agree with TRBD2. The sequencing input was peripheral blood. The TCR originated in a woman aged 40 to 50 who had recovered from COVID-19. CDR3 amino acids: CASSGGGYGTSLEQYV. The CDR3 region has the DNA TGTGCCAGCAGTGGTGGTGGTTATGGGACTAGCCTCGAGCAGTACGTC.